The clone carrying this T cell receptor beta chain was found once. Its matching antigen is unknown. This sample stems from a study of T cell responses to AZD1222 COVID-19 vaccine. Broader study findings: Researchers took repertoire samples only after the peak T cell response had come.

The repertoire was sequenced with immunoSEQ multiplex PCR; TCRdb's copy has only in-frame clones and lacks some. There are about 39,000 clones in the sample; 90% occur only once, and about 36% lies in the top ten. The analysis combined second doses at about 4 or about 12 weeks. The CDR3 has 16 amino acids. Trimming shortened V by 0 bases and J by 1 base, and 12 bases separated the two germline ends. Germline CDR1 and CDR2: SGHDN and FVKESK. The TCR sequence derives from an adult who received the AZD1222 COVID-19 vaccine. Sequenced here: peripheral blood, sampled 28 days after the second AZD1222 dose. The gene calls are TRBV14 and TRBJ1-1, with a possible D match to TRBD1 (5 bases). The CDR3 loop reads CASSQEQGVGNTEAFF. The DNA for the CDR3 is TGTGCCAGCAGCCAAGAGCAGGGTGTGGGGAACACTGAAGCTTTCTTT.